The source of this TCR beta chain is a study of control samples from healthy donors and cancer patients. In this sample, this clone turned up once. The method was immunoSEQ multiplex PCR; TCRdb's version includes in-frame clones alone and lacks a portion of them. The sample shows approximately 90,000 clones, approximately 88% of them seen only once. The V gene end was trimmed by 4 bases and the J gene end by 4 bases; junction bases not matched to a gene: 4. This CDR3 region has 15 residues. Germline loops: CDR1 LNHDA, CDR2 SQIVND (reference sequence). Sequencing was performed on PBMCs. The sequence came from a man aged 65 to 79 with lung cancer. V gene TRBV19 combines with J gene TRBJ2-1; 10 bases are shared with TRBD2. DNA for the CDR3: TGTGCCAGTAGTACCACGGGACTAGCGTACAATGAGCAGTTCTTC. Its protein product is CASSTTGLAYNEQFF.